The 31 T cell receptor beta chains presented below share a single source sample, sequenced in a study of beta chain features in type 1 diabetes. Expressed TCRB transcripts were sequenced after all isolated RNA was converted to cDNA. Generated by immunoSEQ multiplex PCR, the TCRdb table keeps only in-frame clones and is missing some. The table has some 370,000 clones, over 8.5% seen once. Findings and limits, study-wide: Moderately but significantly shorter TCRB CDR3s were found in Type 1 diabetes patients in all four CD4+ subsets.

No antigen has been identified for these receptors. Sequenced material: central memory CD4+ T cells from blood. These receptors originate from a man aged 30 to 39 with type 1 diabetes.

This clone occurred a few times. V and J are TRBV7-2 and TRBJ1-1; tentative D call: TRBD1 (5 bases). CDR1 SGHTA and CDR2 FQGNSA come from the germline V gene. V lost 2 bases to trimming and J lost 4 bases, with 14 bases between them. There are 15 residues in the CDR3. CDR3 region: CASSLITGGATEAFF. The CDR3 DNA follows: TGTGCCAGCAGCTTAATAACGGGCGGGGCCACTGAAGCTTTCTTT.

This clone showed up many times. This chain joins TRBV29-1 and TRBJ2-7, with D hard to call. Germline assignment: CDR1 SQVTM and CDR2 ANQGSEA. The V end was cut by 3 bases, the J end by 4 bases, with 16 bases between. The CDR3 is 14 residues long. The chain's CDR3 is CSVESTRNGYEQYF. CDR3 nucleotides: TGCAGCGTTGAGTCGACAAGGAATGGGTACGAGCAGTACTTC.

As for this clone: This CDR3 is also generated by other DNA sequences in the sample. V and J are TRBV28 and TRBJ2-2, with D perhaps being TRBD1 or TRBD2 (5 bases each). Trimming took off 2 bases at V and 8 bases at J, with 9 bases between the two ends. This CDR3 spans 13 amino acids. The germline CDR1 and CDR2 sequences are MDHEN and SYDVKM. As DNA, the CDR3 is TGTGCCAGCAGTTTAGGGGGACGTGGGGAGCTGTTTTTT. Translated: CASSLGGRGELFF.

This clone was observed a handful of times. This chain links TRBV14 with TRBJ2-2; D ambiguous. The ends were cut back, 0 bases at V and 6 bases at J, with 11 bases in the middle. The CDR3 runs to 15 residues. The germline CDR1 and CDR2 sequences are SGHDN and FVKESK. The DNA of the CDR3 is TGTGCCAGCAGCCAAGATAATTCGGGTGCCGGGGAGCTGTTTTTT. Translation: CASSQDNSGAGELFF.

This chain links TRBV7-2 with TRBJ2-4; D is ambiguous. CDR1 and CDR2 from the germline V gene are SGHTA and FQGNSA. The CDR3 is 11 residues long. Trimming removed 2 bases at V and 7 bases at J, with 3 bases between. CDR3 protein: CASSLRNIQYF. For the CDR3, the DNA is TGTGCCAGCAGCTTAAGGAACATTCAGTACTTC.

The rearrangement links TRBV18 to TRBJ2-2; 10 bases map to TRBD1. With 5 bases clipped from V and 6 bases from J, the junction kept 6 bases outside the gene matches. The CDR3 extends over 15 amino acids. Germline V CDR1 and CDR2: KGHSH, LQKENI. The CDR3 loop is CASSAGTGAAGELFF. Written as DNA, the CDR3 is TGTGCCAGCTCAGCCGGGACAGGGGCTGCCGGGGAGCTGTTTTTT. Together with reference TRBV18 and TRBJ2-2, the CDR3 gives the full variable domain: NAGVMQNPRHLVRRRGQEARLRCSPMKGHSHVYWYRQLPEEGLKFMVYLQKENIIDESGMPKERFSAEFPKEGPSILRIQQVVRGDSAAYFCASSAGTGAAGELFFGEGSRLTVL.

CDR3 loop: CASSFNRAGNTIYF. CDR3 nucleotides: TGTGCCAGCAGCTTTAACAGGGCTGGAAACACCATATATTTT. The chain links TRBV7-9 to TRBJ1-3, with D possibly matching TRBD1 (6 bases). There are 14 residues in the CDR3. Germline assignment: CDR1 SEHNR and CDR2 FQNEAQ (reference sequence). V was pared by 3 bases and J by 2 bases, with 8 bases between.

The genes are TRBV5-1 and TRBJ1-1; D unclear. The germline V and J ends were trimmed by 0 bases and 0 bases, with 9 bases remaining between them. This CDR3 has 15 amino acids. CDR1 is SGHRS, CDR2 YFSETQ, per germline. The CDR3 loop is CASSLAVDLNTEAFF. The DNA for the CDR3 is TGCGCCAGCAGCTTGGCCGTAGACCTGAACACTGAAGCTTTCTTT. The variable domain in full, completed from reference TRBV5-1 and TRBJ1-1, reads KAGVTQTPRYLIKTRGQQVTLSCSPISGHRSVSWYQQTPGQGLQFLFEYFSETQRNKGNFPGRFSGRQFSNSRSEMNVSTLELGDSALYLCASSLAVDLNTEAFFGQGTRLTVV.

V usage is TRBV25-1 and J usage is TRBJ1-1, with D possibly TRBD1 on 5 matching bases. This CDR3 is built from 13 residues. Germline V lookup: CDR1 MGHDK, CDR2 SYGVNS. The V and J ends lost 4 bases and 6 bases respectively, with 12 bases between them. CDR3 residues: CASSGAWGAEAFF. CDR3 nucleotide sequence: TGTGCCAGCAGTGGGGCTTGGGGGGCTGAAGCTTTCTTT.

This chain connects TRBV5-1 to TRBJ2-7; D not resolved. The CDR3 sequence is 14 residues long. Trimming pared 1 base from V and 0 bases from J, leaving 8 bases between. The V gene's germline CDR1 is SGHRS and CDR2 YFSETQ. The CDR3 nucleotides read TGCGCCAGCAGCTTGTCGGAGTTCTCCTACGAGCAGTACTTC. This sequence encodes CASSLSEFSYEQYF. Full variable domain (remainder filled in from reference TRBV5-1 and TRBJ2-7): KAGVTQTPRYLIKTRGQQVTLSCSPISGHRSVSWYQQTPGQGLQFLFEYFSETQRNKGNFPGRFSGRQFSNSRSEMNVSTLELGDSALYLCASSLSEFSYEQYFGPGTRLTVT.

V and J are TRBV18 and TRBJ2-3, with 7 nucleotides matching TRBD1. Germline trimming cut 3 bases from V and 0 bases from J; bases unmatched to any gene: 3. Germline loops: CDR1 KGHSH, CDR2 LQKENI. The CDR3 spans 15 residues. The CDR3 spells CASSPTGMSTDTQYF. CDR3 DNA sequence: TGTGCCAGCTCACCGACAGGGATGAGCACAGATACGCAGTATTTT.

The table lists this clone with many counts. The CDR3 DNA sequence: TGCGCCAGCAGCTTGGTGGTGAACACCGGGGAGCTGTTTTTT. It encodes CASSLVVNTGELFF. The rearrangement uses TRBV5-1 and TRBJ2-2; unclear D gene. This CDR3 has 14 amino acids. The V gene lost 0 bases and the J gene lost 1 base, with 4 bases spanning the gap. Looked up from germline, CDR1 is SGHRS and CDR2 is YFSETQ.

CDR3: CAINQPDRELGYTF. The CDR3, as DNA: TGTGCCATCAATCAACCGGACAGGGAGCTAGGCTACACCTTC. V is TRBV10-3 and J is TRBJ1-2, with 8 nucleotides matching TRBD1. The trim removed 7 bases at V and 8 bases at J, leaving 12 bases unmatched. CDR1 and CDR2 (germline): ENHRY, SYGVKD. CDR3 size: 14 residues.

This clone has a handful of counts. The chain recombines TRBV5-5 with TRBJ2-7; maybe TRBD2 (6 bases). Germline V lookup: CDR1 SGHKS, CDR2 YYEKEE (reference sequence). With 0 bases removed from V and 5 bases from J, the gap between germline ends came to 15 bases. The CDR3 covers 15 residues. The DNA for the CDR3 is TGTGCCAGCAGCTTGGCGTCGGGGGTTAGCCACGAGCAGTACTTC. Its translation: CASSLASGVSHEQYF.

This clone was counted only a few times. The V and J genes are TRBV6-5 and TRBJ2-3; 9 positions agree with TRBD2. The CDR3 contains 15 residues. Germline CDR1 and CDR2: MNHEY and SVGAGI. Unmatched junction bases numbered 4, after V lost 4 bases and J lost 2 bases. Here the CDR3 reads CASSLAGADTDTQYF. In DNA, the CDR3 is TGTGCCAGCAGTTTAGCGGGAGCGGACACAGATACGCAGTATTTT.

The chain employs TRBV28 and TRBJ2-1; TRBD2 aligns across 15 bases. Trimming at V came to 4 bases and at J to 5 bases, leaving 6 bases not matched to a gene. Germline V lookup: CDR1 MDHEN, CDR2 SYDVKM. CDR3 length: 17 amino acids. The CDR3: CASSSGLAGGRNNEQFF. In nucleotides, the CDR3 is TGTGCCAGCAGTTCAGGACTAGCGGGAGGGCGAAACAATGAGCAGTTCTTC.

The V gene is TRBV9, the J gene TRBJ2-2; D may be TRBD1 or TRBD2 (5 bases each). With 7 bases removed from V and 6 bases from J, the gap between germline ends came to 16 bases. This CDR3 spans 14 amino acids. Germline V gene sequence: CDR1 SGDLS, CDR2 YYNGEE. In nucleotides, the CDR3 is TGTGCCAGCTCGAGGGGCCATGAGCCCGGGGAGCTGTTTTTT. Encoded protein: CASSRGHEPGELFF.

This clone has at least ten counts. This sequence joins TRBV11-2 and TRBJ1-1; D unresolved. V was cut by 3 bases and J by 1 base, with 12 bases left in between. This CDR3 has 15 residues. Per the germline V gene, CDR1 is SGHAT and CDR2 is FQNNGV. CDR3 in DNA: TGTGCCAGCAGCTTGAGGTTTGCCCAGAACACTGAAGCTTTCTTT. Amino acid sequence: CASSLRFAQNTEAFF.

This clone was recorded a few times. The chain has TRBV19 and TRBJ1-2; 7 bases are a match to TRBD1. The CDR3 has 15 residues. CDR1 is LNHDA and CDR2 is SQIVND in the germline V gene (reference sequence). Trimming at V came to 1 base and at J to 7 bases, leaving 9 bases not matched to a gene. The CDR3 DNA sequence: TGTGCCAGTAGTATAGGCCCGACAGGGCTTCGTGGCTACACCTTC. Residues: CASSIGPTGLRGYTF. Complete variable domain (other parts from reference TRBV19 and TRBJ1-2): DGGITQSPKYLFRKEGQNVTLSCEQNLNHDAMYWYRQDPGQGLRLIYYSQIVNDFQKGDIAEGYSVSREKKESFPLTVTSAQKNPTAFYLCASSIGPTGLRGYTFGSGTRLTVV.

The chain has TRBV18 and TRBJ2-7, with a tentative D call TRBD2 (7 bases). V was pared by 3 bases and J by 2 bases, with 11 bases between. The CDR3 runs 14 residues. Looked up from germline, CDR1 is KGHSH and CDR2 is LQKENI. The CDR3, as DNA: TGTGCCAGCTCACCGGGGGGGGGCACCTACGAGCAGTACTTC. The encoded protein is CASSPGGGTYEQYF.

V gene TRBV29-1 combines with J gene TRBJ2-5; TRBD1 matches 8 bases. The J call is uncertain, as TRBJ2-7 better fits the DNA end. The CDR3 has 14 residues. CDR1 is SQVTM, CDR2 ANQGSEA, per germline. The CDR3 nucleotides are TGCAGCGTTGGACTCCGGACAGGGCGATACGAGCAGTACTTC. Translation: CSVGLRTGRYEQYF.

The chain links TRBV7-2 to TRBJ2-5; perhaps TRBD1 as D (6 bases). The CDR3 has 14 amino acids. V lost 5 bases and J lost 2, with 12 bases in between. Germline V gene data show CDR1 as SGHTA and CDR2 as FQGNSA. The CDR3 nucleotides are TGTGCCAGCAGCCCCCGACAGGTGCAAGAGACCCAGTACTTC. It encodes CASSPRQVQETQYF.

The chain couples TRBV5-5 to TRBJ1-2; TRBD1 agrees at 7 bases. Germline loops: CDR1 SGHKS, CDR2 YYEKEE (reference sequence). There are 15 residues in the CDR3. The V gene end was trimmed by 0 bases and the J gene end by 6 bases; junction bases not matched to a gene: 8. CDR3 bases: TGTGCCAGCAGCTTGGACCGACAGGGTAGCAATGGCTACACCTTC. Its protein is CASSLDRQGSNGYTF. Full variable domain (remainder filled in from reference TRBV5-5 and TRBJ1-2): DAGVTQSPTHLIKTRGQQVTLRCSPISGHKSVSWYQQVLGQGPQFIFQYYEKEERGRGNFPDRFSARQFPNYSSELNVNALLLGDSALYLCASSLDRQGSNGYTFGSGTRLTVV.

This clone was picked up a small number of times. The CDR3 is CASSLRVAGGPTLSVQYF. The CDR3 coding sequence is TGTGCCAGCAGTTTAAGAGTAGCGGGAGGCCCAACGTTAAGCGTTCAGTACTTC. The chain carries TRBV27 and TRBJ2-4, with 10 bases that match TRBD2. Germline V CDR1 and CDR2: MNHEY, SMNVEV (reference sequence). V lost 2 bases, J lost 11 bases, and 18 bases stayed unmatched. The CDR3 runs 18 residues.

This clone showed up just a few times. The V gene is TRBV7-8, the J gene TRBJ1-2; 7 bases are a match to TRBD1. Germline CDR1 is SGHVS and CDR2 is FQNEAQ. The CDR3 runs 12 residues. Germline trimming cut 5 bases from V and 6 bases from J; bases unmatched to any gene: 3. The CDR3 coding sequence is TGTGCCAGCAGCCTCACAGGGGATGGCTACACCTTC. Translated: CASSLTGDGYTF.

Many counts were recorded for this clone. The rearrangement links TRBV4-1 to TRBJ2-5; D remains ambiguous. Germline V gene sequence: CDR1 MGHRA, CDR2 YSYEKL. Deletions cut 4 bases from V and 2 bases from J, with 14 bases between. CDR3 length equals 15 residues. For the CDR3, the DNA is TGCGCCAGCAGCCGGTCGTCTGTGGGTCAAGAGACCCAGTACTTC. This encodes CASSRSSVGQETQYF.

This clone has a handful of counts. The gene calls are TRBV5-1 and TRBJ2-5; 10 bases line up with TRBD1. Per germline, CDR1 SGHRS and CDR2 YFSETQ. CDR3 length: 15 residues. The trim removed 4 bases at V and 2 bases at J, leaving 5 bases unmatched. CDR3 in amino acids: CASSPGTGAQETQYF. The CDR3 nucleotides read TGCGCCAGCAGCCCCGGGACAGGGGCACAAGAGACCCAGTACTTC.

The CDR3 nucleotides are TGTGCCAGCAGCCAAGAGGGGATAGCGGGAAGCAATGAGCAGTTCTTC. This sequence encodes CASSQEGIAGSNEQFF. The chain joins TRBV11-2 to TRBJ2-1; TRBD2 matches at 8 bases. Per germline, CDR1 SGHAT and CDR2 FQNNGV. CDR3 length: 16 residues. After removal of 5 bases from V and 6 bases from J, the junction contained 12 bases not matched to a gene.

The genes are TRBV2 and TRBJ1-5, with 7 positions matching TRBD1. This CDR3 has 14 residues. J was trimmed by 7 bases and V by 6 bases; bases with no gene match: 9. CDR1 is SNHLY, CDR2 FYNNEI, per germline. Here the CDR3 DNA reads TGTGCCAGCAGGGGGGTGACAGGGCACCAGCCCCAGCATTTT. It specifies CASRGVTGHQPQHF. The variable domain in full, with the rest retrieved from reference TRBV2 and TRBJ1-5, is EPEVTQTPSHQVTQMGQEVILRCVPISNHLYFYWYRQILGQKVEFLVSFYNNEISEKSEIFDDQFSVERPDGSNFTLKIRSTKLEDSAMYFCASRGVTGHQPQHFGDGTRLSIL.

The V call is TRBV29-1, the J call TRBJ2-1; 7 positions match TRBD2. The V and J ends lost 6 bases and 6 bases, in that order; junction bases with no gene match: 11. CDR1 is SQVTM, CDR2 ANQGSEA, per germline. The CDR3 totals 14 residues. DNA of the CDR3: TGCAGCGTCCAGGGAGGGAACAATCGCAATGAGCAGTTCTTC. Its protein product is CSVQGGNNRNEQFF.

This clone was observed a few times. V and J are TRBV5-1 and TRBJ2-1; tentative D call: TRBD1 (6 bases). The germline V gene has CDR1 SGHRS and CDR2 YFSETQ. V was clipped by 4 bases and J by 2 bases, with 19 bases between them. This CDR3 comprises 17 residues. DNA of the CDR3: TGCGCCAGCAGCCACCGGGACACAGGTTTAACCTACAATGAGCAGTTCTTC. Amino acid sequence: CASSHRDTGLTYNEQFF.